These T cell receptor beta chains were read from a single sample in a study of blood T cell repertoires in COVID-19. The repertoire was sequenced with immunoSEQ multiplex PCR; TCRdb's copy has only in-frame clones and lacks some. The sample lists about 480,000 clones, roughly 90% occurring once. Sequenced material: PBMCs or T cells enriched from blood (not recorded which). Receptors originate from a woman in her thirties or forties who had recovered from COVID-19. Each CDR3 is given with its conserved first and last residue. The size entry is marked missing in some rows and otherwise reads once, few, many or a size class.

TRBJ2-5,TRBV7-9,.,CASSFLAGVAETQYF
TRBJ2-1,TRBV5-6,.,CASPKDRAPYNEQFF
TRBJ1-5,TRBV19,.,CASSSWVAGADQPQHF
TRBJ2-2,TRBV24-1,.,CATSDPSGSWELFF
TRBJ2-1,TRBV18,.,CASSTVLAGGSEQFF
TRBJ2-7,TRBV5-5,once,CASSLGGTDYEQYF
TRBJ2-1,TRBV5-1,.,CASSPEGGSYNEQFF
TRBJ1-5,TRBV21-1,.,CASSSPACLEGNQPQHF
TRBJ1-2,TRBV4-3,.,CASSLQREGGDYGYTF
TRBJ1-4,TRBV27,.,CASSLNGYEKLFF
TRBJ2-2,TRBV4-3,.,CASSRVPGRSGYTGELFF
TRBJ2-5,TRBV9,once,CASSAGPGLLETQYF
TRBJ2-3,TRBV4-3,.,CASSQTDSGTDTQYF
TRBJ1-1,TRBV7-2,.,CASTRTGANTEAFF
TRBJ2-7,TRBV29-1,.,CSVAPHPGGTYEQYF
TRBJ2-7,TRBV12-5,.,CASGPSVGHYEQYF
TRBJ1-4,TRBV19,.,CASSGRGGTTNEKLFF
TRBJ2-1,TRBV7-9,.,CASSSSLQNEQFF
TRBJ2-7,TRBV11-3,.,CASSLADSNLYEQYF
TRBJ1-4,TRBV18,.,CASSRQSNEKLFF
TRBJ2-2,TRBV5-1,.,CASSLVAGSVTGELFF
TRBJ2-1,TRBV11-3,once,CASSLRGGGYEQFF
TRBJ2-7,TRBV2,few,CASGENYEQYF
TRBJ2-3,TRBV4-3,.,CASSQDKSDTQYF
TRBJ1-1,TRBV19,.,CASTPGQRYTEAFF
TRBJ2-3,TRBV3-1/TRBV3-2,.,CASSHRGADTQYF
TRBJ1-1,TRBV10-3,.,CAISPGGVNTEAFF
TRBJ2-7,TRBV6-4,few,CASSEFPEGGTPKYF
TRBJ2-7,TRBV25-1,.,CASSPGTSGRSDEQYF
TRBJ2-7,TRBV7-9,once,CASSLAGVLYEQYF
TRBJ2-3,TRBV7-9,.,CASSSPAGSTDTQYF
TRBJ2-7,TRBV27,.,CASNQRPGAYEQYF
TRBJ2-1,TRBV2,few,CASSETDNEQFF
TRBJ2-5,TRBV29-1,once,CSVSDSGQETQYF
TRBJ1-2,TRBV4-3,.,CASSLGQGSYGYTF
TRBJ2-1,TRBV5-1,.,CASSPIAGGSDEQFF
TRBJ2-7,TRBV6-2/TRBV6-3,.,CASSFTLTRGLAGAGDEQYF
TRBJ1-4,TRBV3-1/TRBV3-2,.,CASSQGWQLNEKLFF
TRBJ1-1,TRBV6-1,.,CASSGDGGEDPNTEAFF
TRBJ2-1,TRBV5-1,.,CASSRVAGGSYNEQFF
TRBJ2-3,TRBV6-6,.,CASSYRVDGGDTQYF
TRBJ1-4,TRBV6-5,.,CASSYLGQAVNEKLFF
TRBJ2-5,TRBV12-3/TRBV12-4,.,CASSGGLQETQYF
TRBJ2-7,TRBV18,.,CASSPVVFGHPNGPYF
TRBJ2-7,TRBV7-2,.,CASSLSARSSYEQYF
TRBJ2-7,TRBV10-2,.,CASSETSGPYGQYF
TRBJ1-5,TRBV6-2/TRBV6-3,.,CASSFRGKPQHF
TRBJ2-1,TRBV3-1/TRBV3-2,.,CASTSLGLAYNEQFF